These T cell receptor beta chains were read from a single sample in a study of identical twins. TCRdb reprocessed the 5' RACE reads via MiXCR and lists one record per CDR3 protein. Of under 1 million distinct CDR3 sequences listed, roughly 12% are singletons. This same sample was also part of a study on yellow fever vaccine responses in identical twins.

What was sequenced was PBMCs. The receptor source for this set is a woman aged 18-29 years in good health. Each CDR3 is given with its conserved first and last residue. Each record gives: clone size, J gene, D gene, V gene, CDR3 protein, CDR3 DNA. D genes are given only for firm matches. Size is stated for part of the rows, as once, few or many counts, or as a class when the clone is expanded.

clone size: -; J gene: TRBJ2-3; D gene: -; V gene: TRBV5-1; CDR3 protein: CASSLEGQNTDTQYF; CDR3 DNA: TGCGCCAGCAGCTTGGAAGGACAGAACACAGATACGCAGTATTTT
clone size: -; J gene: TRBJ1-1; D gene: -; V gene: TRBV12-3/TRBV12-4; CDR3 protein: CASSWMGNTEAFF; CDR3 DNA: TGTGCCAGCAGTTGGATGGGGAACACTGAAGCTTTCTTT
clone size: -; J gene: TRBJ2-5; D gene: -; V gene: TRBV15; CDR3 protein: CATSRGGSRETQYF; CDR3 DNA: TGTGCCACCAGCAGAGGTGGTTCGAGGGAGACCCAGTACTTC
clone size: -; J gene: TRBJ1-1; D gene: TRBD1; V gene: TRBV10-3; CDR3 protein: CAARTGSSMNTEAFF; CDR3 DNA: TGTGCCGCTCGGACAGGGTCATCGATGAACACTGAAGCTTTCTTT
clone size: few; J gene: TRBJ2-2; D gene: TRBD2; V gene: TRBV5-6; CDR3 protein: CASNLGGVSNTGELFF; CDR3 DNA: TGTGCCAGCAACCTTGGGGGGGTTTCGAACACCGGGGAGCTGTTTTTT
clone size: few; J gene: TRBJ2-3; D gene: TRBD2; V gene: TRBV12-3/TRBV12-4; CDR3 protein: CASRSLAGGPTDTQYF; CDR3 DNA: TGTGCCAGCAGATCCCTAGCGGGGGGGCCCACAGATACGCAGTATTTT
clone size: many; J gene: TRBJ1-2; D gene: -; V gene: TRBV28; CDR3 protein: CASSLEGLNYGYTF; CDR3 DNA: TGTGCCAGCAGTTTAGAGGGGCTTAACTATGGCTACACCTTC
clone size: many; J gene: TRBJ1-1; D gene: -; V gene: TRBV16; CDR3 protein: CASSQSGGNTEAFF; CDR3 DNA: TGTGCCAGCAGCCAATCTGGGGGGAACACTGAAGCTTTCTTT
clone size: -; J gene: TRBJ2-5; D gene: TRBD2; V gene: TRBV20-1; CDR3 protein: CSAREGTSGETQYF; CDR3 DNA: TGCAGTGCTAGAGAGGGGACTAGCGGGGAGACCCAGTACTTC
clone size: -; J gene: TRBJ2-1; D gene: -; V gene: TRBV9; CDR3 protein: CASRPVGGHEQFF; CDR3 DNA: TGTGCCAGCAGGCCCGTAGGGGGTCATGAGCAGTTCTTC
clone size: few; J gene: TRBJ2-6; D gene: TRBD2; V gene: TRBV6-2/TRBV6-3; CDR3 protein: CASTDGGVDGANVLTF; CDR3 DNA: TGTGCCAGCACCGACGGGGGGGTCGATGGGGCCAACGTCCTGACTTTC
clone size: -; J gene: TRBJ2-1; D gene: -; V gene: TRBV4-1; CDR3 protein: CASSQGLGSSYNEQFF; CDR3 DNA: TGCGCCAGCAGCCAAGGACTAGGCAGCTCCTACAATGAGCAGTTCTTC
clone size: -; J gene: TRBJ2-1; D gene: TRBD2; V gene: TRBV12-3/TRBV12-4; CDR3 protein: CASSLGSGGPRSYNEQFF; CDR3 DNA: TGTGCCAGCAGTTTGGGTAGCGGGGGGCCCCGTTCCTACAATGAGCAGTTCTTC
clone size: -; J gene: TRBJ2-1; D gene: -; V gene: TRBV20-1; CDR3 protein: CSAPIQSNEQFF; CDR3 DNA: TGCAGTGCTCCCATCCAGTCCAATGAGCAGTTCTTC
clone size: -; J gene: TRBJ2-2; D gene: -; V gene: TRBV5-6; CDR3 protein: CAMSPGLVGTGELFF; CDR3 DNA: TGTGCCATGAGCCCCGGTCTAGTCGGAACCGGGGAGCTGTTTTTT
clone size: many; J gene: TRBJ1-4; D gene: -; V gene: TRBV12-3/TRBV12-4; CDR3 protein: CASSRGNEEKLFF; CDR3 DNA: TGTGCCAGCAGTCGCGGGAACGAAGAAAAACTGTTTTTT